Presented here are 11 T cell receptor beta chains from one specimen sequenced in a study of cytomegalovirus exposure and HLA in healthy donors. The assay was immunoSEQ multiplex PCR, and TCRdb's table has in-frame clones only and misses some. The sample lists approximately 46,000 clones; roughly 93% were seen once. The sample was PBMCs. These receptors originate from a woman between 18 and 29 years old in good health and CMV-seronegative.

V usage is TRBV19 and J usage is TRBJ2-2, with D maybe TRBD1 (5 bases). The CDR3 runs 15 residues. V lost 3 bases to trimming and J lost 3 bases, with 11 bases between them. Germline CDR1 reads LNHDA; CDR2 reads SQIVND (reference sequence). The CDR3 DNA follows: TGTGCCAGTAGTATCCTTCAGGGTTACACCGGGGAGCTGTTTTTT. This encodes CASSILQGYTGELFF.

The chain joins TRBV7-2 to TRBJ1-1; no clear D gene. Trimming left V 5 bases short and J 0 bases short, with 7 bases between. The CDR3 covers 13 residues. Germline V gene data show CDR1 as SGHTA and CDR2 as FQGNSA. CDR3 protein: CASSELLNTEAFF. CDR3 DNA: TGTGCCAGCAGCGAACTCCTGAACACTGAAGCTTTCTTT.

This sequence joins TRBV10-3 and TRBJ2-3; D possibly corresponds to TRBD2 (6 bases). Germline V lookup: CDR1 ENHRY, CDR2 SYGVKD. The V end lost 0 bases, the J end lost 6 bases, and 13 bases lay between the germline ends. The CDR3 is 15 amino acids. This CDR3 reads CAISESGLASDTQYF. CDR3 in DNA: TGTGCCATCAGTGAGTCTGGGCTAGCGTCCGATACGCAGTATTTT.

The chain is built from TRBV27 and TRBJ2-7, with D possibly matching TRBD2 (5 bases). Germline values: CDR1 MNHEY, CDR2 SMNVEV (reference sequence). V lost 6 bases, J lost 0 bases, and 15 bases lay in between. This CDR3 comprises 15 residues. In DNA, the CDR3 is TGTGCCAGCAGGGGAACGGGGTTGAGCTCCTACGAGCAGTACTTC. Residues: CASRGTGLSSYEQYF.

The chain joins TRBV29-1 to TRBJ1-1, with D possibly TRBD1 on 5 matching bases. CDR1 and CDR2 from the germline V gene are SQVTM and ANQGSEA. This CDR3 comprises 13 residues. V lost 5 bases and J 2 bases, leaving 12 bases between the germline ends. The CDR3, as DNA: TGCAGCGTTTCCGGGGGGTTAAACACTGAAGCTTTCTTT. Translation: CSVSGGLNTEAFF.

The chain combines TRBV5-1 with TRBJ2-3, with 10 bases matching TRBD2. CDR1 and CDR2 (germline): SGHRS, YFSETQ. The CDR3 spans 15 residues. V trimming: 0 bases; J trimming: 4 bases; junction bases outside the gene matches: 2. CDR3 region: CASSLVAGGADTQYF. CDR3 DNA: TGCGCCAGCAGCTTGGTAGCGGGGGGCGCAGATACGCAGTATTTT.

The chain joins TRBV27 to TRBJ2-1; 9 bases are shared with TRBD1. Losses at the gene ends were 5 bases for V and 3 bases for J; bases not matched to a gene: 17. CDR3 length: 19 amino acids. CDR1 and CDR2 from the germline V gene are MNHEY and SMNVEV (reference sequence). CDR3 loop: CASSLKHLPGTGLYNEQFF. In nucleotides, the CDR3 is TGTGCCAGCAGTCTAAAACATCTTCCCGGGACAGGGCTCTACAATGAGCAGTTCTTC.

This rearrangement joins TRBV28 to TRBJ2-7; 11 positions agree with TRBD1. Trimming cost V 6 bases and J 3 bases; bases outside gene matches: 7. The germline CDR1 and CDR2 sequences are MDHEN and SYDVKM. The CDR3 extends over 15 amino acids. The CDR3, as DNA: TGTGCCAGCAGGCCACCCGGGACAGGGGGCTACGAGCAGTACTTC. Translation gives CASRPPGTGGYEQYF.

The chain uses TRBV7-2 and TRBJ2-7, with 10 bases fitting TRBD2. The V and J ends lost 5 bases and 13 bases, in that order; junction bases with no gene match: 11. Germline lookup yields CDR1 SGHTA and CDR2 FQGNSA. The CDR3 has 13 amino acids. The CDR3 protein is CASSAAGTSEKYF. Written as DNA, the CDR3 is TGTGCCAGCAGCGCCGCCGGGACTAGCGAAAAATACTTC.

This chain connects TRBV28 to TRBJ1-5; D is possibly TRBD1 (5 bases). The CDR3 contains 16 residues. Germline CDR1 MDHEN, CDR2 SYDVKM. Trimming removed 5 bases from V and 4 bases from J, with 18 bases in between. The CDR3 nucleotides read TGTGCCAGCAGTAGAGAGGTGGAGGGGAGGAATCAGCCCCAGCATTTT. Translated: CASSREVEGRNQPQHF.

The chain uses TRBV10-3 and TRBJ2-3, with D perhaps TRBD2 (5 bases). Trimming pared 6 bases from V and 0 bases from J, leaving 10 bases between. This CDR3 spans 14 amino acids. Per the germline V gene, CDR1 is ENHRY and CDR2 is SYGVKD. CDR3: CAIRRVGSTDTQYF. The CDR3 nucleotides are TGTGCCATCAGGCGGGTAGGCAGCACAGATACGCAGTATTTT.